Given below is one TCR beta chain in context. The sample comes from a study of control samples from healthy donors and cancer patients. Assay: immunoSEQ multiplex PCR; the TCRdb copy retains only in-frame clones and omits some. The sample includes around 110,000 clones, 88% of them seen just once. Sequenced: blood. The sequence came from a woman aged 70-85 years in good health.

The CDR3 DNA is TGTGCCAGCAGTGTGAGGGGGCGGGGCGATGAGCAGTTCTTC. It yields the protein CASSVRGRGDEQFF. The rearrangement uses TRBV2 and TRBJ2-1; the D gene is possibly TRBD1 (7 bases). CDR3 length: 14 residues. The V gene lost 4 bases and the J gene lost 8 bases, with 15 bases spanning the gap. Per the germline V gene, CDR1 is SNHLY and CDR2 is FYNNEI.